This entry describes one TCR beta chain. The entry originates in a study of control samples from healthy donors and cancer patients. The CDR3 is 14 amino acids. Germline CDR1 reads MNHEY; CDR2 reads SMNVEV (reference sequence). J was trimmed by 2 bases and V by 2 bases; bases with no gene match: 2. The table came from immunoSEQ multiplex PCR; TCRdb's copy has only in-frame clones and leaves some out. The data show about 150,000 clones, around 88% seen once. The clonotype comes from a man between 18 and 35 years old in good health. This chain uses TRBV27 with TRBJ2-5; 7 nucleotides align to TRBD1. Sequencing was carried out using blood. The CDR3 region is CASSLGTVQETQYF. The CDR3 DNA sequence: TGTGCCAGCAGTTTAGGGACAGTTCAAGAGACCCAGTACTTC.